This T cell receptor beta chain is from a study of vaccination and CD4 T cells after COVID-19. Whole-study context: Post-COVID draws followed diagnosis by a median approximately 100 days (range 35 to 161).

A word on this clonotype: Its antigen is as yet unknown.

Described treatment: approximately nine-day PBMC culture with coronavirus spike peptide pools or control peptides (ViraFEST assay). ViraFEST relied on peptide pools to expand antigen-specific T cells; the TCRs were sequenced afterward. Per well, roughly 1.9 million PBMCs were cultured in the presence of about 10 IU/ml IL-2 and 10 ug/ml peptide pools. Trimming removed 0 bases at V and 7 bases at J, with 7 bases between. The germline V gene encodes CDR1 SGHTS and CDR2 YDEGEE. The CDR3 is 13 residues long. Oncomine TCR Beta short-read sequencing was applied to DNA from cultured CD4+ T cells. The genomic DNA was obtained from cultured CD4+ T cells by extraction with the QIAamp micro DNA kit. TCRdb processed the PCR reads anew with MiXCR; each CDR3 protein has one entry. The sample includes 9,000 to 15,000 distinct CDR3 sequences, about 50% of them seen just once.

This sequence was found in a human donor who had recovered from COVID-19. Sequences were obtained from CD4+ T cells from blood, cultured in vitro. The rearrangement uses TRBV5-8 and TRBJ1-4; D remains unclear. The CDR3 sequence is CASSLATAEKLFF. For the CDR3, the DNA is TGTGCCAGCAGCTTGGCCACAGCTGAAAAACTGTTTTTT.